Described below is a single T cell receptor (beta chain) sequence and its context. Its target is unknown. The data originate from a study of cytomegalovirus exposure and HLA in healthy donors. Notes on the study in general: TCR association rates varied by HLA locus in a later analysis, with DRB1 highest and HLA-C lowest. In a later analysis, at a false discovery rate of 0.05, 16,951 TCR beta sequences were associated with HLA alleles.

The primer mix had 60 Vbeta and 13 Jbeta primers. Sequencing was performed with immunoSEQ multiplex PCR; in TCRdb, only in-frame clones are kept and a portion is missing. The top ten clones hold roughly 1.3% of a sample with approximately 150,000 clones, about 80% of them seen once. V was cut by 4 bases and J by 2 bases, with 15 bases left in between. The CDR3 is 15 residues long. Germline-derived CDR1 and CDR2 are SGHNT and YYREEE (reference sequence). This TCR derives from a woman between 45 and 65 years old in good health and CMV-seronegative. The specimen sequenced was PBMCs. The chain has TRBV5-4 and TRBJ1-1, with D possibly TRBD1 on 5 matching bases. The DNA for the CDR3 is TGTGCCAGCAGCCTCAGGGTAGGGGTCAACACTGAAGCTTTCTTT. Translated, it gives CASSLRVGVNTEAFF.